This passage covers 25 T cell receptor beta chains from one sample sequenced in a study of identical twins (dated by TCRdb to about 2016). The method was 5' RACE. The sequencing machine was an Illumina HiSeq 2000. TCRdb handled the public reads itself, with Q25 trimming in fastp and clone calling in MiXCR, and kept productive beta chains. Every entry covers one CDR3 protein and lists the most common genes and DNA from its rows. This sample holds about 810,000 distinct CDR3 sequences; roughly an eighth were observed only once. Around 1.5% of the sample is in the top ten clones. The same data also went into a second study, on yellow fever vaccine responses in identical twins.

The specimen sequenced was PBMCs. All receptors derive from a woman aged 18 to 35 in good health.

This clonotype was seen only a few times. The chain employs TRBV12-3 or TRBV12-4 and TRBJ2-3; 9 nucleotides align to TRBD1. The V gene end was trimmed by 5 bases and the J gene end by 7 bases; junction bases not matched to a gene: 10. The CDR3 contains 15 residues. The CDR3 reads CASSRDRVLRNTQYF. The DNA for the CDR3 is TGTGCCAGCAGTAGGGACAGGGTTTTGAGAAATACGCAGTATTTT.

The CDR3 DNA follows: TGTGCCAGTAGCGACGAACGGACAATGAACACTGAAGCTTTCTTT. Amino acids: CASSDERTMNTEAFF. The rearrangement joins TRBV19 to TRBJ1-1; D perhaps matches TRBD1 (5 bases). Trimming removed 6 bases from V and 0 bases from J, with 14 bases in between. The germline CDR1 and CDR2 sequences are LNHDA and SQIVND (reference sequence). The CDR3 has 15 residues.

The CDR3 DNA follows: TGTGCCAGCAGCCAAGATCAAGTCCCGGGGGGTGAGCAGTACTTC. It specifies CASSQDQVPGGEQYF. The chain is built from TRBV3-1 and TRBJ2-7; 7 bases are a match to TRBD2. J was trimmed by 7 bases and V by 0 bases; bases with no gene match: 9. Looked up from germline, CDR1 is LGHDT and CDR2 is YNNKEL (reference sequence). CDR3 length equals 15 residues.

This clonotype was seen a handful of times. This chain uses TRBV12-3 or TRBV12-4 with TRBJ2-6; no reliable D call. The CDR3 is made up of 16 amino acids. V was pared by 1 base and J by 0 bases, with 7 bases between. The CDR3 DNA follows: TGTGCCAGCAGTTTAGATGCCAGCTCTGGGGCCAACGTCCTGACTTTC. Translating it yields CASSLDASSGANVLTF.

This clonotype was detected ten times or more. The rearrangement uses TRBV29-1 and TRBJ1-1; 7 bases align to TRBD1. The CDR3 totals 14 residues. Germline V gene lookup returns CDR1 SQVTM and CDR2 ANQGSEA. V was pared by 6 bases and J by 1 base, with 8 bases of the junction left unmatched. The CDR3 coding sequence is TGCAGCGTGCGCCGAGACAGGGCGAACACTGAAGCTTTCTTT. It yields the protein CSVRRDRANTEAFF.

The chain has TRBV5-6 and TRBJ1-2; 7 bases are shared with TRBD1. The CDR3 is made up of 16 amino acids. Germline trimming cut 0 bases from V and 0 bases from J; bases unmatched to any gene: 5. CDR1 and CDR2 from the germline V gene are SGHDT and YYEEEE. CDR3 sequence (DNA): TGTGCCAGCAGCTTGGTTATTCAGGGGGCTAACTATGGCTACACCTTC. Translating gives CASSLVIQGANYGYTF.

This clonotype has a handful of counts. The chain links TRBV13 to TRBJ2-1; TRBD2 agrees at 7 bases. This CDR3 contains 15 residues. CDR1 and CDR2 (germline): PRHDT, FYEKMQ (reference sequence). The J segment lost 8 bases and the V segment lost 4 bases, leaving 11 bases of the junction unmatched. This CDR3 is CASSSRGSTVDEQFF. The CDR3 region has the DNA TGTGCCAGCAGCTCACGCGGGAGTACGGTTGATGAGCAGTTCTTC.

The rearrangement links TRBV7-3 to TRBJ2-1; 10 nucleotides align to TRBD2. V lost 5 bases, J lost 2 bases, and 6 bases stayed unmatched. Germline assignment: CDR1 SGHTA and CDR2 FQGTGA. The CDR3 runs to 16 residues. The CDR3 DNA is TGTGCCAGCAGCCCCCTAGCGGGAGTCGCCTACAATGAGCAGTTCTTC. It encodes CASSPLAGVAYNEQFF.

The chain is built from TRBV23-1 and TRBJ2-1; D possibly corresponds to TRBD1 (6 bases). TRBV23-1 is identified as an open reading frame with a role that is uncertain. Trimming took 0 bases from V and 0 from J, leaving 18 bases between them. The CDR3 is 19 residues long. The CDR3 sequence is CASSQSGTGFLGSYNEQFF. The CDR3 nucleotides are TGCGCCAGCAGTCAATCGGGTACAGGGTTTCTAGGCTCCTACAATGAGCAGTTCTTC.

This clonotype was counted between two and nine times. The V gene is TRBV6-2 or TRBV6-3, the J gene TRBJ2-6, with D tentatively TRBD1 (6 bases). The CDR3 has 16 residues. V gave up 4 bases and J gave up 2 bases, with 12 bases separating them. CDR1 and CDR2 (germline): MNHEY, SVGEGT. CDR3 bases: TGTGCCAGCAGTTTCCAGGGGCTCGCTGGGGCCAACGTCCTGACTTTC. Translation gives CASSFQGLAGANVLTF.

This clonotype has a count of ten or more. The rearrangement joins TRBV12-3 or TRBV12-4 to TRBJ2-7; D is uncertain. Trimming removed 5 bases from V and 5 bases from J, with 13 bases in between. The CDR3 has 13 residues. CDR3 DNA sequence: TGTGCCAGCAGTCCCACGATAGGGAACGAGCAGTACTTC. Residues: CASSPTIGNEQYF.

This clonotype has a count of ten or more. The junction departs from the called germline gene at one end, perhaps through a read error. This chain links TRBV12-3 or TRBV12-4 with TRBJ2-3; TRBD2 might be the D (5 bases). The CDR3 runs to 13 residues. This chain's CDR3 is CASSLRVTDTQYF. The CDR3 DNA is TGCGCCAGCAGCTTGAGGGTCACAGATACGCAGTATTTT.

As for this clonotype: One junction end disagrees with the germline gene, perhaps due to a read error. CDR3 protein: CASSEPGLGTDTQYF. The CDR3 region has the DNA TGTGCCAGCAGTGAGCCGGGACTAGGCACGGATACGCAGTATTTT. The chain uses TRBV27 and TRBJ2-3, with TRBD2 identical over 8 bases. The CDR3 is 15 residues long. Germline V CDR1 and CDR2: MNHEY, SMNVEV (reference sequence).

The chain joins TRBV7-8 to TRBJ2-7; a possible D gene is TRBD1 (6 bases). This CDR3 spans 15 amino acids. CDR1 is SGHVS, CDR2 FQNEAQ, per germline. Trimming took off 3 bases at V and 5 bases at J, with 17 bases between the two ends. CDR3 in DNA: TGTGCCAGCAGCTTGTCCTTGGGGGCGCCCGACGAGCAGTACTTC. It codes for CASSLSLGAPDEQYF.

This clonotype has more than one count but fewer than ten. This sequence joins TRBV7-6 and TRBJ2-7; the match to TRBD2 covers 9 bases. Germline V gives CDR1 SGHVS, CDR2 FNYEAQ. With V trimmed by 5 bases and J by 3 bases, 8 bases remained unmatched. This CDR3 contains 15 residues. This chain's CDR3 is CASSPRLAEFYEQYF. In nucleotides, the CDR3 is TGTGCCAGCAGCCCCCGACTAGCGGAATTCTACGAGCAGTACTTC.

The J gene is TRBJ2-2, the V gene TRBV25-1; D is ambiguous. Germline V gene data show CDR1 as MGHDK and CDR2 as SYGVNS. This CDR3 has 15 residues. V was cut by 4 bases and J by 2 bases, with 11 bases left in between. CDR3 DNA sequence: TGTGCCAGCAGTGGTCGTCAGGAAAACACCGGGGAGCTGTTTTTT. It codes for CASSGRQENTGELFF.

This clonotype was seen more than once but under ten times. CDR3 amino acids: CSALTSGPSTDTQYF. Written as DNA, the CDR3 is TGCAGTGCTTTGACTAGCGGGCCTTCCACAGATACGCAGTATTTT. V gene TRBV20-1 combines with J gene TRBJ2-3; 10 nucleotides line up with TRBD2. The CDR3 runs 15 residues. In germline, CDR1 is DFQATT, CDR2 SNEGSKA (reference sequence). The J segment lost 2 bases and the V segment lost 5 bases, leaving 7 bases of the junction unmatched.

This chain links TRBV9 with TRBJ2-2; 7 nucleotides line up with TRBD2. The V segment lost 3 bases and the J segment 7 bases; nucleotides outside the gene matches: 9. Germline CDR1 is SGDLS and CDR2 is YYNGEE. The CDR3 loop spans 15 amino acids. Here the CDR3 reads CASSAGTMPGGELFF. The CDR3 DNA follows: TGTGCCAGCAGCGCCGGGACTATGCCGGGCGGGGAGCTGTTTTTT.

The table lists this clonotype with many counts. The rearrangement uses TRBV5-1 and TRBJ2-2; tentatively, D is TRBD1 (6 bases). Germline values: CDR1 SGHRS, CDR2 YFSETQ. There are 15 residues in the CDR3. Between the trimmed V and J ends, which lost 1 base and 3 bases, there was a span of 10 bases. The CDR3: CASSLWDIDTGELFF. The DNA of the CDR3 is TGCGCCAGCAGCTTGTGGGACATAGACACCGGGGAGCTGTTTTTT.

A word on this clonotype: Given a much more abundant clone one base away, this may be a read error. The chain is built from TRBV12-3 or TRBV12-4 and TRBJ2-2, with a possible D match to TRBD2 (6 bases). There are 15 residues in the CDR3. The CDR3 bases are TGTGCCAGCAGTTTATGGGGTAAAAACACCGGGGGGCTGTTTTTT. This sequence encodes CASSLWGKNTGGLFF.

This clonotype was counted ten times or more. The chain couples TRBV4-1 to TRBJ1-5, with D perhaps matching TRBD1 (6 bases). The V and J ends lost 2 bases and 3 bases respectively, with 11 bases between them. Germline values: CDR1 MGHRA, CDR2 YSYEKL. CDR3 length: 15 amino acids. The CDR3 reads CASSQTDRNNQPQHF. The CDR3 nucleotides are TGCGCCAGCAGCCAAACGGACAGAAACAATCAGCCCCAGCATTTT.

The V call is TRBV29-1, the J call TRBJ1-2; D unclear. Looked up from germline, CDR1 is SQVTM and CDR2 is ANQGSEA. CDR3 length: 13 amino acids. The ends were cut back, 4 bases at V and 0 bases at J, with 9 bases in the middle. CDR3 residues: CSVVGPSNYGYTF. The CDR3 DNA sequence: TGCAGCGTTGTCGGGCCGTCTAACTATGGCTACACCTTC.

This clonotype has just a few counts. The chain couples TRBV5-1 to TRBJ1-4, with a possible D match to TRBD1 (5 bases). The CDR3 spans 14 residues. Trimming stripped 3 bases from V and 8 bases from J, with 14 bases between. Germline CDR1 reads SGHRS; CDR2 reads YFSETQ. The CDR3 sequence: CASSSRGVEEKLFF. As DNA, the CDR3 is TGCGCCAGCAGCTCCCGGGGGGTTGAGGAAAAACTGTTTTTT.

CDR3: CSVEVTDTQYF. The CDR3, as DNA: TGCAGCGTTGAAGTAACAGATACGCAGTATTTT. The V call is TRBV29-1, the J call TRBJ2-3; D not resolved. Deletions cut 1 base from V and 3 bases from J, with 2 bases between. The length of the CDR3 is 11 residues. The germline gives CDR1 SQVTM, CDR2 ANQGSEA.

This clonotype was recorded at least ten times. This sequence joins TRBV10-3 and TRBJ2-3, with D hard to call. The germline gives CDR1 ENHRY, CDR2 SYGVKD. V was clipped by 3 bases and J by 11 bases, with 12 bases between them. The CDR3 length is 12 residues. The CDR3 sequence: CAISDDPQRQYF. The CDR3 DNA follows: TGTGCCATCAGTGATGACCCACAAAGGCAGTATTTT.